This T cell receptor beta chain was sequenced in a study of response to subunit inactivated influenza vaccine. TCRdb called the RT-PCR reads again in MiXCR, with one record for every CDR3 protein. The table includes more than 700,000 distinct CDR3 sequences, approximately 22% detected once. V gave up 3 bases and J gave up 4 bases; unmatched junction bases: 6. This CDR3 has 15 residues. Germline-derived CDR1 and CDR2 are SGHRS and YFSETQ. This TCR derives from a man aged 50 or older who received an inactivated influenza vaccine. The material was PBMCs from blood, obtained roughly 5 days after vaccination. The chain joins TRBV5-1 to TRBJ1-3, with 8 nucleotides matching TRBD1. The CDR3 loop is CASSSGGQVGNTIYF. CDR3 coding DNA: TGCGCCAGCAGCTCCGGGGGACAGGTGGGAAACACCATATATTTT.